This T cell receptor beta chain is from a study of regulatory T cells in long-lasting Graves disease. The germline V and J ends were trimmed by 3 bases and 7 bases, with 11 bases remaining between them. This CDR3 is 12 amino acids long. The germline gives CDR1 GTSNPN, CDR2 SVGIG (reference sequence). As to time point: persistent/refractory GD, antithyroid drugs over 5 years with positive TRAb. PBMC RNA was the source of the TCR library. Building of the TCR beta libraries involved iRepertoire HTBI primers and Arm-PCR of CDR3 regions. In the original workflow: Analysis of the samples identified roughly 62 TRBV and 12 to 15 TRBJ segments. Using its own MiXCR run on the multiplex PCR reads, TCRdb lists one record per CDR3 protein. The V and J calls were determined by TCRdb, not by the authors. This table holds some 440,000 distinct CDR3 sequences, less than 25% found once.

The sequence was collected from a female donor with Graves disease. V is TRBV30 and J is TRBJ2-3; D may be TRBD2 (6 bases). The input for sequencing was peripheral blood mononuclear cells (PBMCs), taken when the disease was refractory, from a patient treated with antithyroid drugs. The CDR3 DNA reads as TGTGCCTGGAGCCGCGGGATGAATACGCAGTATTTT. This gives the protein CAWSRGMNTQYF.